The following is a T cell receptor beta chain sequence with its context. This record comes from a study of blood T cell repertoires in COVID-19. Study-level background: PBMCs, B-cell-depleted T cells, or T cells were the source of the cDNA or gDNA that made up the material.

The length of the CDR3 is 17 residues. Germline lookup yields CDR1 MNHEY and CDR2 SVGEGT. Trimming stripped 6 bases from V and 6 bases from J, with 27 bases between. Per the original methods: Counts of nucleated cells, estimated from reference gene primer amplification, were obtained. Libraries were prepared by immunoSEQ multiplex PCR; TCRdb keeps only in-frame clonotypes and omits some of them. V, J and clone size reflect that table, while D and trimming were determined from the DNA. This repertoire shows 40,000 to 60,000 clones, about 86% found once; its top ten account for about 4%. Sample: peripheral blood. V gene TRBV6-2 or TRBV6-3 combines with J gene TRBJ2-7, with D tentatively TRBD1 (6 bases). The clonotype comes from an elderly man with active COVID-19. This CDR3 is CASSLQGITPFGGEQYF. The CDR3 bases are TGTGCCAGCAGCTTACAGGGTATCACCCCCTTTGGCGGCGAGCAGTACTTC.